The T cell receptor (beta chain) described here comes from a study of T cell responses to AZD1222 COVID-19 vaccine. Sequencing was performed with immunoSEQ multiplex PCR; in TCRdb, only in-frame clones are kept and a portion is missing. Here the sample spans roughly 150,000 clones, around 90% being singletons. Remarks on this clone: As yet, its antigen is unknown.

The CDR3 is 15 amino acids. The germline CDR1 and CDR2 sequences are SGHVS and FNYEAQ. V was trimmed by 4 bases and J by 0 bases, leaving 12 bases between them. Study-wide results and caveats: There were mostly white British donors and more females than males, and clonal diversity was possibly underestimated.

Sequencing used peripheral blood, obtained 28 days after the second AZD1222 dose. This clonotype was obtained from an adult who received the AZD1222 COVID-19 vaccine. The genes are TRBV7-6 and TRBJ1-1; D unresolved. CDR3 loop: CASSSKQSMNTEAFF. DNA of the CDR3: TGTGCCAGCAGCTCAAAACAGAGCATGAACACTGAAGCTTTCTTT.